This T cell receptor beta chain comes out of a study of OX40 agonist ivuxolimab in advanced cancers. Study at large: It was ivuxolimab, an agonistic anti-OX40 (CD134) antibody, that patients were treated with. Study observations and caveats: The antigens recognized by the expanded peripheral T cells, that is their antigen specificity, were not determined.

Method: immunoSEQ multiplex PCR; TCRdb's copy keeps in-frame clones and lacks some. The sample contains approximately 37,000 clones, about 80% of which appear only once. Comments on this clone: Its cognate antigen is unknown.

The clonotype was recovered from an adult with an advanced solid tumor such as melanoma, head and neck, liver or kidney cancer. The sample consisted of CD4+ or CD8+ T cells sorted from blood, taken in a trial of the OX40 agonist ivuxolimab.

The CDR3 bases are TGCGCCAGCAGCCAAGAAGGCCCGACCTACGAGCAGTACTTC. It specifies CASSQEGPTYEQYF. The V gene is TRBV4-3, the J gene TRBJ2-7; D remains ambiguous. The CDR3 spans 14 residues. Germline lookup yields CDR1 LGHNA and CDR2 YSLEER. With 0 bases removed from V and 2 bases from J, the gap between germline ends came to 8 bases.